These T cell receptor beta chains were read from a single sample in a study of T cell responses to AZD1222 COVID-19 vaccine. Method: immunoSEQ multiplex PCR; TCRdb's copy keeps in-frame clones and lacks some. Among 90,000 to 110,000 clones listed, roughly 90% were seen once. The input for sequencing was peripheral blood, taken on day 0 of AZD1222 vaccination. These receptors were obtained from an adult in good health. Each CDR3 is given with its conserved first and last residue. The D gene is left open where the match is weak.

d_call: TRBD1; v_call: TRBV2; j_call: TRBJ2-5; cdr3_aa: CASRAGGETQYF; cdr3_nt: TGTGCCAGCAGGGCAGGGGGTGAGACCCAGTACTTC
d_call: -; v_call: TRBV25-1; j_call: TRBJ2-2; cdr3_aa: CASSGNTGELFF; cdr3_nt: TGTGCCAGCAGTGGTAACACCGGGGAGCTGTTTTTT
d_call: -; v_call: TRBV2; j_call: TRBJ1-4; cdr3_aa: CASSDPLSNEKLFF; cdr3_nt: TGTGCCAGCAGTGATCCTCTCTCTAATGAAAAACTGTTTTTT
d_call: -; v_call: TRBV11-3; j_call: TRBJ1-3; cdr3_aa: CASSFTGPSSGNTIYF; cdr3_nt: TGTGCCAGCAGCTTCACGGGACCGAGCTCTGGAAACACCATATATTTT
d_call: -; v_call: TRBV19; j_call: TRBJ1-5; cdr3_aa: CASSILLNQPQHF; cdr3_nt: TGTGCCAGTAGTATTCTTTTAAATCAGCCCCAGCATTTT
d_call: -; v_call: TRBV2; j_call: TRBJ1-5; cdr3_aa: CASSDFPDQPQHF; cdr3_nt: TGTGCCAGCAGTGATTTCCCGGATCAGCCCCAGCATTTT
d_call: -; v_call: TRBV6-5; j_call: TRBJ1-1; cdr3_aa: CASSRATATEAFF; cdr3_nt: TGTGCCAGCAGTCGGGCAACAGCCACTGAAGCTTTCTTT
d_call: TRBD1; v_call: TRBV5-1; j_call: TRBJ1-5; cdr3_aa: CASRQGDSNQPQHF; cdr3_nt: TGCGCCAGCCGACAGGGCGATAGCAATCAGCCCCAGCATTTT
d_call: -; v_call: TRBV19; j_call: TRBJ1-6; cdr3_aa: CASSIRWGRRNNSPLHF; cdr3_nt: TGTGCCAGTAGTATTAGATGGGGCCGTCGAAATAATTCACCCCTCCACTTT
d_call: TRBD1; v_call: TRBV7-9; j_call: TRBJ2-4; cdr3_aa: CASSLAHRDRVAKNIQYF; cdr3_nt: TGTGCCAGCAGCTTAGCCCACCGGGACAGGGTGGCCAAAAACATTCAGTACTTC
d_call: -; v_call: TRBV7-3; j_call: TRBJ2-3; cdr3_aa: CASSRADTADTQYF; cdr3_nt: TGTGCCAGCAGCCGAGCGGACACAGCAGATACGCAGTATTTT